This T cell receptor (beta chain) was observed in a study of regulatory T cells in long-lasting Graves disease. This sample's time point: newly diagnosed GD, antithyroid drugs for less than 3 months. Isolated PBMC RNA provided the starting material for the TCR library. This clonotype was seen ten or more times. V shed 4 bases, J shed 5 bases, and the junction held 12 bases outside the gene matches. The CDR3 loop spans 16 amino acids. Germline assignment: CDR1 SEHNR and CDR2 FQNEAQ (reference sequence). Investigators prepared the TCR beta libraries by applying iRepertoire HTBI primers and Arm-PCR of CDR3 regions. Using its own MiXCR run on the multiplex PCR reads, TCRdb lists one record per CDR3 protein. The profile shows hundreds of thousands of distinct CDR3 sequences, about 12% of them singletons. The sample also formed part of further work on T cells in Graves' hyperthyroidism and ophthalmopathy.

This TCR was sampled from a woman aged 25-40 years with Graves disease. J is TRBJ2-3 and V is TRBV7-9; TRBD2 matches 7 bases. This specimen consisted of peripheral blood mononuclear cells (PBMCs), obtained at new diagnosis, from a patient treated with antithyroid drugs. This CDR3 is CASSWSSGIGGDTQYF. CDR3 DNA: TGTGCCAGCAGCTGGTCGAGCGGGATCGGGGGAGATACGCAGTATTTT.